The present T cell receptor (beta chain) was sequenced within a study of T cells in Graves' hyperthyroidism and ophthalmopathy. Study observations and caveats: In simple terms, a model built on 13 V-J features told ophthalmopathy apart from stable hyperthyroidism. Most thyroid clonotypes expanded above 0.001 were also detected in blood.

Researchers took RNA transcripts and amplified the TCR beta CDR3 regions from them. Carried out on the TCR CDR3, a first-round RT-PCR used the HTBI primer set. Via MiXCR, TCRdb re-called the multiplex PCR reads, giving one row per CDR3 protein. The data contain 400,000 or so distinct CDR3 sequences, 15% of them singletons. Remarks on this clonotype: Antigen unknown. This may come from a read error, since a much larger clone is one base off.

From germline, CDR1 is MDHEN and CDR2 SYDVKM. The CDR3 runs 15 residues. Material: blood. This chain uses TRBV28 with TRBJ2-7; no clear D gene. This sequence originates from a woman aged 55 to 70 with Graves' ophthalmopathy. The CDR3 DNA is TGTGCCATCAGTTTCCACTCACCTGGGGCCTACGAGCAGTACTTC. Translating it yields CAISFHSPGAYEQYF.